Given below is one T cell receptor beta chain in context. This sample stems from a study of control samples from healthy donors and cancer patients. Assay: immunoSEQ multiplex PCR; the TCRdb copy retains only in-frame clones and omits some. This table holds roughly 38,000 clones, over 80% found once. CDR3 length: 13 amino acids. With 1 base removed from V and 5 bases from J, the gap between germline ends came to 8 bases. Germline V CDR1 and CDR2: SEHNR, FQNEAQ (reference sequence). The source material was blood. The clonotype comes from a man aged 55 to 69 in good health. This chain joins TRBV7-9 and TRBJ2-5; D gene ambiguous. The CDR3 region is CASSLDVSETQYF. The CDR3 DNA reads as TGTGCCAGCAGCTTAGATGTTAGCGAGACCCAGTACTTC.